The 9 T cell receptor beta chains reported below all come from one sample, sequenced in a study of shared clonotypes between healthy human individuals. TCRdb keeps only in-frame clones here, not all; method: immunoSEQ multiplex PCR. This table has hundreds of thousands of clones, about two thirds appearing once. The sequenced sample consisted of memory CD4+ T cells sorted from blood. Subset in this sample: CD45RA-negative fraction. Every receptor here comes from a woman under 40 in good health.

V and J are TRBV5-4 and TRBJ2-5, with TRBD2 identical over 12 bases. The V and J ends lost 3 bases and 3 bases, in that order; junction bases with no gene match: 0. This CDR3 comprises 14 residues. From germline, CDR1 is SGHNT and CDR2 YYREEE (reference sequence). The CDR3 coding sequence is TGTGCCAGCAGCTCTAGCGGGAGGGAAGAGACCCAGTACTTC. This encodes CASSSSGREETQYF.

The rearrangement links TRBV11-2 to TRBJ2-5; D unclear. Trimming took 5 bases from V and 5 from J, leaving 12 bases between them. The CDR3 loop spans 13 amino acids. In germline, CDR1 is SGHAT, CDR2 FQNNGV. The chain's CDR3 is CASSQPGRETQYF. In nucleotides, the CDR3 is TGTGCCAGCAGCCAGCCCGGGCGGGAGACCCAGTACTTC.

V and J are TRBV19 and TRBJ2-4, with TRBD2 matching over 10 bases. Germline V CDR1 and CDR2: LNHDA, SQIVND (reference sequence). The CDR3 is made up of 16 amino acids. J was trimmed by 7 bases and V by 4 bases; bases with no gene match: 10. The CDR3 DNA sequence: TGTGCCAGTAGTAGAGAGGGACTAGCGTCGGGGAACATTCAGTACTTC. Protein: CASSREGLASGNIQYF.

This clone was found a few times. The CDR3 nucleotides are TGTGCCAGCAGCTTAGTGGACGGGGTAGGGCAGTACTTC. This translates into CASSLVDGVGQYF. The rearrangement links TRBV11-2 to TRBJ2-7, with D perhaps matching TRBD2 (5 bases). CDR3 length: 13 amino acids. V was trimmed by 1 base and J by 9 bases, leaving 13 bases between them. Germline V gene sequence: CDR1 SGHAT, CDR2 FQNNGV.

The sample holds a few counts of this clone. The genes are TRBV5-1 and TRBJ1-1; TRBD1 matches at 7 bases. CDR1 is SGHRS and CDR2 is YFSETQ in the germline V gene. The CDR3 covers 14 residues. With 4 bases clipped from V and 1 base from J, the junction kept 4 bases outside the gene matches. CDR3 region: CASSHGTANTEAFF. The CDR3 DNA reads TGCGCCAGCAGCCACGGGACAGCGAACACTGAAGCTTTCTTT.

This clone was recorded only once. The CDR3 nucleotides read TGTGCCAGCAGCCCCAGAGTTTACCACGAGCAGTACTTC. The encoded protein is CASSPRVYHEQYF. The rearrangement uses TRBV7-8 and TRBJ2-7; D ambiguous. V was pared by 5 bases and J by 5 bases, with 13 bases between. CDR1 and CDR2 (germline): SGHVS, FQNEAQ. The CDR3 covers 13 residues.

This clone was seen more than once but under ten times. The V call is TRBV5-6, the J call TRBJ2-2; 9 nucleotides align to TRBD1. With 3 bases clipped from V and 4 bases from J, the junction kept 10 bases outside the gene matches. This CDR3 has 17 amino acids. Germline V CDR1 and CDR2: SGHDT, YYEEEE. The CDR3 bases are TGTGCCAGCAGCTCCATAGGACAGGGGTTGGCCACCGGGGAGCTGTTTTTT. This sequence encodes CASSSIGQGLATGELFF. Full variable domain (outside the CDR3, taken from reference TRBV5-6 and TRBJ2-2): DAGVTQSPTHLIKTRGQQVTLRCSPKSGHDTVSWYQQALGQGPQFIFQYYEEEERQRGNFPDRFSGHQFPNYSSELNVNALLLGDSALYLCASSSIGQGLATGELFFGEGSRLTVL.

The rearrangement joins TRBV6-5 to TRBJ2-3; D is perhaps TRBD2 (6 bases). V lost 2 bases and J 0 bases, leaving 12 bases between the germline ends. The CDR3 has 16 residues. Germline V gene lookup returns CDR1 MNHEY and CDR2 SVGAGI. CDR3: CASSYEVAASTDTQYF. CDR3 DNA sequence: TGTGCCAGCAGTTACGAGGTAGCGGCTAGCACAGATACGCAGTATTTT.

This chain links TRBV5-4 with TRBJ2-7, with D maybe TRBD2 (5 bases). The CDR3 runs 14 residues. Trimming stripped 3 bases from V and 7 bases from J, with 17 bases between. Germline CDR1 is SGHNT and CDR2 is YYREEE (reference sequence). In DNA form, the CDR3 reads TGTGCCAGCAGCTCAATATCCGGGAAGCGGGAGCAGTACTTC. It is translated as CASSSISGKREQYF.